This T cell receptor beta chain originates from a study of STAT5B mutations in CD4+ large granular lymphocyte leukemia. Overall study findings and caveats: Compared with healthy controls (2/35), patient top clones favored TRBV06 (8/27). Approximately 25% of private leukemic clonotypes occurred rarely in other patients' non-leukemic repertoires.

Authors' data handling: A clonotype over 5% of the repertoire counted as a possible leukemic clone, a few dozen overall. The detection floor for productive clonotype frequency was 2.59 x 10-5. The repertoire was sequenced with immunoSEQ multiplex PCR; TCRdb's copy has only in-frame clones and lacks some. V, J and clone size reflect that table, while D and trimming were determined from the DNA. The sample gives under 7,500 clones, around 74% of which show up once; 1.9% is in the top ten. CDR3 length: 14 amino acids. V was clipped by 4 bases and J by 7 bases, with 12 bases between them. Germline V gene lookup returns CDR1 SGHDT and CDR2 YYEEEE. Note on this clone: Its antigen remains unidentified.

The TCR comes from a woman in her 70s with CD4+ T-cell large granular lymphocyte leukemia. Material: PBMCs. V and J are TRBV5-6 and TRBJ1-6; TRBD1 is a possible D gene (6 bases). For the CDR3, the DNA is TGTGCCAGCAGCCTTTTCCAGGGGAATTCACCCCTCCACTTT. This gives the protein CASSLFQGNSPLHF.